Sequencing of this TCR beta chain was carried out in a study of cytomegalovirus exposure and HLA in healthy donors. Study as a whole: There were around 100 million unique TCR beta sequences, drawn from approximately 180 million T cells, in an earlier analysis.

Regarding the study as a whole: Reports showed the classifier diagnosing cytomegalovirus status with high specificity and sensitivity. In a later analysis, HLA-C alleles had the fewest associated TCRs, DRB1 alleles the most. The CMV antigen specificity of a few CMV-associated chains was confirmed through in vitro analysis.

Per the germline V gene, CDR1 is SEHNR and CDR2 is FQNEAQ (reference sequence). Trimming stripped 5 bases from V and 6 bases from J, with 15 bases between. The CDR3 runs to 14 residues. The PCR contained 60 Vbeta and 13 Jbeta primers. TCRdb keeps only in-frame clones here, not all; method: immunoSEQ multiplex PCR. The sample features more than 95,000 clones, with under 3.5% in its top ten. Regarding this clone: Its target is not known.

The chain carries TRBV7-9 and TRBJ2-3; D is uncertain. The sample consisted of PBMCs. The receptor was isolated from a man aged 25 to 45 in good health and CMV-seronegative. In DNA form, the CDR3 reads TGTGCCAGCAGCACGACTCTCGCCCCGGATACGCAGTATTTT. Amino acids: CASSTTLAPDTQYF.